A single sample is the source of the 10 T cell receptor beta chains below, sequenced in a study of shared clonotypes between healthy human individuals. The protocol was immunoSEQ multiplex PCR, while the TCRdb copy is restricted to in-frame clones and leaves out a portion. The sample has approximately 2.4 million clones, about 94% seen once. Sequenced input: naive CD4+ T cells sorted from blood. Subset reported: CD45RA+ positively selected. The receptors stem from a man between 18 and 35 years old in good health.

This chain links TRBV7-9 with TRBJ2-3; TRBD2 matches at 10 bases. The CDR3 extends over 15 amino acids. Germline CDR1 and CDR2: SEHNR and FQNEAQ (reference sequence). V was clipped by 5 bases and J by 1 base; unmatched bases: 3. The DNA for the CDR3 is TGTGCCAGCAGCACCGGGACTAGCGGCACAGATACGCAGTATTTT. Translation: CASSTGTSGTDTQYF.

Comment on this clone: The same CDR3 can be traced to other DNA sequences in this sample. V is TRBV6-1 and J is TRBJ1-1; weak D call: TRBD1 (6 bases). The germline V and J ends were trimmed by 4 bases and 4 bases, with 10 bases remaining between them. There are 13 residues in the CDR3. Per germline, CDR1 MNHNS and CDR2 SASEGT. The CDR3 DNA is TGTGCCAGCAGTGTACAGGGCGGCACTGAAGCTTTCTTT. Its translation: CASSVQGGTEAFF.

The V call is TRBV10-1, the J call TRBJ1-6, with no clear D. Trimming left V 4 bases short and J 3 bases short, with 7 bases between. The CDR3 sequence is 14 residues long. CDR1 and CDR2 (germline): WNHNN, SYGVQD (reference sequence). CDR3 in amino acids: CASSGDNYNSPLHF. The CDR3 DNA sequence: TGCGCCAGCAGTGGAGACAACTATAATTCACCCCTCCACTTT.

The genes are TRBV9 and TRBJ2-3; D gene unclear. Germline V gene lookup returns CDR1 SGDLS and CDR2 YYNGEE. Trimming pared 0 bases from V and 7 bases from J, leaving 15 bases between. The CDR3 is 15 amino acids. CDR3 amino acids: CASSVDPADTNTQYF. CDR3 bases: TGTGCCAGCAGCGTAGACCCCGCGGATACCAATACGCAGTATTTT.

CDR3 protein: CASSLDRNEQYF. CDR3 DNA sequence: TGTGCCAGCAGCTTAGATAGAAACGAGCAGTACTTC. The chain employs TRBV7-8 and TRBJ2-7; no definite D call. Trimming removed 1 base from V and 5 bases from J, with 6 bases in between. The V gene's germline CDR1 is SGHVS and CDR2 FQNEAQ. The CDR3 is 12 amino acids.

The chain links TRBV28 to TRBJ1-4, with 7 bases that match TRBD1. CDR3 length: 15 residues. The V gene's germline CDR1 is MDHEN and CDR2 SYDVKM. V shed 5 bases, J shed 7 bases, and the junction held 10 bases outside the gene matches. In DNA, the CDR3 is TGTGCCAGCAGTACCCCTCGAAGGGACAGTGAAAAACTGTTTTTT. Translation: CASSTPRRDSEKLFF.

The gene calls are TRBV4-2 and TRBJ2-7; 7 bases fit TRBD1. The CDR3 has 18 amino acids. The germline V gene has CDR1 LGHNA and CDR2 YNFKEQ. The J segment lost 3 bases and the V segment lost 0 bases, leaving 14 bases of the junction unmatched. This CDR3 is CASSQDRDREVLVYEQYF. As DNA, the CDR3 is TGTGCCAGCAGCCAAGATCGCGACAGGGAAGTATTGGTCTACGAGCAGTACTTC.

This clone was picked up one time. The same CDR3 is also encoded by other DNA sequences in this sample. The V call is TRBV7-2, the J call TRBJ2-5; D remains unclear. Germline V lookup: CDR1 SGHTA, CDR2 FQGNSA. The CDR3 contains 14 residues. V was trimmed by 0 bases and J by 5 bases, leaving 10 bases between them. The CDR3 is CASSLAGVGETQYF. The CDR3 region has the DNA TGTGCCAGCAGCTTAGCTGGGGTCGGTGAGACCCAGTACTTC.

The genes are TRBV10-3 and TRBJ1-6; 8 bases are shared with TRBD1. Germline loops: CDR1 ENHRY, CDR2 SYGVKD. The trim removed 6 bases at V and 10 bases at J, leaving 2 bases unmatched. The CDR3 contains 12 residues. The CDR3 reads CAIRDRESPLHF. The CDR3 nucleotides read TGTGCCATCAGGGACAGGGAATCACCCCTCCACTTT.

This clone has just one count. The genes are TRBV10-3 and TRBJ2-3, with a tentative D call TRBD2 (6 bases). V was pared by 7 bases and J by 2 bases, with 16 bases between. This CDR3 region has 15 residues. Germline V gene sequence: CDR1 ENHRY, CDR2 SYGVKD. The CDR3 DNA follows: TGTGCCATCAATGACGGTAGCGGACTCACAGATACGCAGTATTTT. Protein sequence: CAINDGSGLTDTQYF.